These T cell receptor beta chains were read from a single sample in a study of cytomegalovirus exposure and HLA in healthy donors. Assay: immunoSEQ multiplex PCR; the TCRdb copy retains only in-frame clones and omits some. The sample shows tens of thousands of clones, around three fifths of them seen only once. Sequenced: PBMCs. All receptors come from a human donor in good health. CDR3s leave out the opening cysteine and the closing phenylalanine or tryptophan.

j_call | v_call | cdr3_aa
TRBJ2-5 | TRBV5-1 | ASSLNGGGAITQETQY
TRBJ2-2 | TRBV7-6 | ASSFGLSGGTGELF
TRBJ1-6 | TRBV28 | ATEGSWVYSPLH
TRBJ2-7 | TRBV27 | ASRTGYYEQY
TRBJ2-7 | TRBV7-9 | ASSSGGGEQY
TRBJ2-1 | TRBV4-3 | ASSQNPGLLEL
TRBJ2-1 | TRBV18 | ASSPGRGTSDEQF
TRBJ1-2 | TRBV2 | ASSEQGSVNYGYT
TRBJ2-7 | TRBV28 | ASSKTSGRPYEQY
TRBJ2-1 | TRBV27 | ASSLVRGGLNEQF
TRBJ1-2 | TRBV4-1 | ASSQDQGLQYGYT
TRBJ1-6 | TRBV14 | ASSQAIQSPLH
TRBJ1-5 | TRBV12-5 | ASGWGQQALSNQPQH
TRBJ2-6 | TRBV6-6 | ASSGDGTTGANVLT
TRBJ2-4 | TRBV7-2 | ASSRTGGHFGNIQY
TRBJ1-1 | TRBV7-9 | SSSLAEVMNTEAF
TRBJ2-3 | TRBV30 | AWSFSGGGTDTQY
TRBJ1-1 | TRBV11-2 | ASSRQISVTEAF
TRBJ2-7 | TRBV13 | ASSSPGTGSREQY